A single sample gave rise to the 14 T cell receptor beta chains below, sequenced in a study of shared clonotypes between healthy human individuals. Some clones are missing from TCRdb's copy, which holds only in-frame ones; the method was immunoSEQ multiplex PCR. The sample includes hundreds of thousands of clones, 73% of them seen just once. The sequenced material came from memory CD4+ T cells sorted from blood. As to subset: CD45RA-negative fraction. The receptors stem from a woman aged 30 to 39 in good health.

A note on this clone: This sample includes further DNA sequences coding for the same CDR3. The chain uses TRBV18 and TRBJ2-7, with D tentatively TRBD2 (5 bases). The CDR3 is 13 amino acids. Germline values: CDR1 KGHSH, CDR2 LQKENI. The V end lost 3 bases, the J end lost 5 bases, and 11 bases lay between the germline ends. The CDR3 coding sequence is TGTGCCAGCTCACCGAGGGAAGGGAACGAGCAGTACTTC. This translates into CASSPREGNEQYF.

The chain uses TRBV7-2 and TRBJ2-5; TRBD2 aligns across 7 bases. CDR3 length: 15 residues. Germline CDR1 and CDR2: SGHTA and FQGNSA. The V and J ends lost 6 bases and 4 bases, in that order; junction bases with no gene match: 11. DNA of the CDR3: TGTGCCAGCAGAGCAACGACTAGCTTAGGAGAGACCCAGTACTTC. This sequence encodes CASRATTSLGETQYF.

CDR3 sequence: CASSHQTGKGEKLFF. The CDR3 DNA reads as TGTGCCAGCAGCCACCAGACAGGGAAAGGAGAAAAACTGTTTTTT. V gene TRBV6-5 combines with J gene TRBJ1-4, with 7 bases identical to TRBD1. The V segment lost 6 bases and the J segment 8 bases; nucleotides outside the gene matches: 12. CDR3 size: 15 residues. Germline CDR1 reads MNHEY; CDR2 reads SVGAGI.

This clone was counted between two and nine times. Written as DNA, the CDR3 is TGTGCCAGCTCACCGAGACAGGGGGAGAGCACTGAAGCTTTCTTT. This translates into CASSPRQGESTEAFF. The chain links TRBV18 to TRBJ1-1, with 9 bases matching TRBD1. The CDR3 covers 15 residues. Unmatched junction bases numbered 6, after V lost 3 bases and J lost 4 bases. The germline V gene has CDR1 KGHSH and CDR2 LQKENI.

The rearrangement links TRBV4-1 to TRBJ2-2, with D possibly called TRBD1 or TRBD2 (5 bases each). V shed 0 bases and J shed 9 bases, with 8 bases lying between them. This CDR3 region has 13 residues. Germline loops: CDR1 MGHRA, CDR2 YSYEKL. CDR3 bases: TGCGCCAGCAGCCAAGATCCGGGACGGGAGCTGTTTTTT. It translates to CASSQDPGRELFF.

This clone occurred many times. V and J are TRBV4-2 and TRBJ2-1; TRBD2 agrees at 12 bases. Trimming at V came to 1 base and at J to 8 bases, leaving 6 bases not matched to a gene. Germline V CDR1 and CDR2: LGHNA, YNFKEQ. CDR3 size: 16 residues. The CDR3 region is CASSQGGTSGFDEQFF. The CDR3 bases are TGTGCCAGCAGCCAAGGGGGGACTAGCGGGTTCGATGAGCAGTTCTTC.

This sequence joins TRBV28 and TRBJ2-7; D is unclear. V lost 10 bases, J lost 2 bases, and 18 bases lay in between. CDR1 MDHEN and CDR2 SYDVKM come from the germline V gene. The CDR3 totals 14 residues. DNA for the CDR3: TGTGCCACGCGTGGGGTTACGATCACCTACGAGCAGTACTTC. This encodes CATRGVTITYEQYF.

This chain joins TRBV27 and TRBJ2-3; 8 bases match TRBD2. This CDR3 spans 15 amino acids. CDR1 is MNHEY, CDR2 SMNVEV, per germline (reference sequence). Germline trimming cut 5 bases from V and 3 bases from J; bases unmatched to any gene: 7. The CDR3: CASSPLAVGTDTQYF. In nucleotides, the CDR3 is TGTGCCAGCAGTCCACTAGCGGTCGGGACAGATACGCAGTATTTT.

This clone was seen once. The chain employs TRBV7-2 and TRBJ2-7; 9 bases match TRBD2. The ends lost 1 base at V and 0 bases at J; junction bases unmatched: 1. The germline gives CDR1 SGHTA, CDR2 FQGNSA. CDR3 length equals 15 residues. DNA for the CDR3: TGTGCCAGCAGCTTAGTTAGCGGGAGCTCCTACGAGCAGTACTTC. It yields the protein CASSLVSGSSYEQYF.

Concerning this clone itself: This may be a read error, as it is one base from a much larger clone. CDR3 DNA: TGTGCCAGCAGCTTAATACAGGGGAACACTGAAGCTTTCTTT. Protein sequence: CASSLIQGNTEAFF. The chain joins TRBV7-8 to TRBJ1-1, with D possibly TRBD1 on 6 matching bases. CDR1 and CDR2 (germline): SGHVS, FQNEAQ. This CDR3 is built from 14 residues. V lost 2 bases to trimming and J lost 1 base, with 8 bases between them.

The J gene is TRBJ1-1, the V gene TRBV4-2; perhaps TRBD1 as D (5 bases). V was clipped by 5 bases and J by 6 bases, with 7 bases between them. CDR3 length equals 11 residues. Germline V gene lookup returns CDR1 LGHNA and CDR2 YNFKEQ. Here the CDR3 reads CASSAGPEAFF. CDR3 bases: TGTGCCAGCAGCGCAGGGCCTGAAGCTTTCTTT.

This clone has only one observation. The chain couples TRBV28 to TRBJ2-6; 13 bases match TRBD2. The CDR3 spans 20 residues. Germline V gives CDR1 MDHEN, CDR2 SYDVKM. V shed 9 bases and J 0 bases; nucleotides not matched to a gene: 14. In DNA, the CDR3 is TGTGCCAGAGGGGCGTTCGGGACTAGCGGGACCTACTCTGGGGCCAACGTCCTGACTTTC. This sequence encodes CARGAFGTSGTYSGANVLTF.

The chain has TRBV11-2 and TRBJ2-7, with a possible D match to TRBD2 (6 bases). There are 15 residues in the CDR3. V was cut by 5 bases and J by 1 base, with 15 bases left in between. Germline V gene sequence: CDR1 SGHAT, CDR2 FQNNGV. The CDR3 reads CASSQGGSISYEQYF. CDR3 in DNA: TGTGCCAGCAGCCAAGGAGGGAGCATATCCTACGAGCAGTACTTC.

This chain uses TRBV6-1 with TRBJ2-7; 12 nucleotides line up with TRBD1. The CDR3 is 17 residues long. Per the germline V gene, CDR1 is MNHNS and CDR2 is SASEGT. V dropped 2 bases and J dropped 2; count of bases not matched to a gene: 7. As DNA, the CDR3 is TGTGCCAGCAGTGAAAAGTTATGGGACAGGGGGCCCTACGAGCAGTACTTC. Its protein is CASSEKLWDRGPYEQYF.